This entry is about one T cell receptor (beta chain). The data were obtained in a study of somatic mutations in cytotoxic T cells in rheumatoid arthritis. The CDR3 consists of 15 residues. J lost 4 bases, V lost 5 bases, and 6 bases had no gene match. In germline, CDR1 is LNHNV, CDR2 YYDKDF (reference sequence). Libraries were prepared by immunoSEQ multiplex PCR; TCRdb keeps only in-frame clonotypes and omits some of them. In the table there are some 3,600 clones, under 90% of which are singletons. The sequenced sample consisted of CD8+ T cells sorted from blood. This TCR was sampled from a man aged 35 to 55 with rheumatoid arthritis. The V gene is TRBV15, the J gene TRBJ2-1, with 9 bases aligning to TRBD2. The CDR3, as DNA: TGTGCCACCAGCTATGAAGCGGGGGGATACAATGAGCAGTTCTTC. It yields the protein CATSYEAGGYNEQFF.